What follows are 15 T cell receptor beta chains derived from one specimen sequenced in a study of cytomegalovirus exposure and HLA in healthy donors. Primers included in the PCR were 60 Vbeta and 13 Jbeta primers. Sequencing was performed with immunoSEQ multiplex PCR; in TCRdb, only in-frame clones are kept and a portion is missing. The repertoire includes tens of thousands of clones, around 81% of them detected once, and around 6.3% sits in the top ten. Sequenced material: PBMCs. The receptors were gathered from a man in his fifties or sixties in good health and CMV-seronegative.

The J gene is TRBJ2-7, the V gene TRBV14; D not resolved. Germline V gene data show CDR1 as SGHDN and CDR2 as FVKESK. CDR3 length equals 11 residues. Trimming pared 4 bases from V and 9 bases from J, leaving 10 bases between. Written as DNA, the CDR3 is TGTGCCAGCAGCCGTTGGCAGGTGCAGTACTTC. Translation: CASSRWQVQYF.

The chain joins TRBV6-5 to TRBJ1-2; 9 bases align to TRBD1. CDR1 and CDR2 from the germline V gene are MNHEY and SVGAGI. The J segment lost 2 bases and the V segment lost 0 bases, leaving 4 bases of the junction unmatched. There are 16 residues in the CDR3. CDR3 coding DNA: TGTGCCAGCAGTTACTCTTCCGGGACAGGGAACTATGGCTACACCTTC. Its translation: CASSYSSGTGNYGYTF.

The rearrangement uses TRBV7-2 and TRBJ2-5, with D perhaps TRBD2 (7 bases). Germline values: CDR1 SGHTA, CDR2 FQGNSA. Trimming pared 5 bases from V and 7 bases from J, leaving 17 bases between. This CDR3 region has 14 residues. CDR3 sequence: CASSPHREGGTQYF. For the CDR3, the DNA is TGTGCCAGCAGCCCCCACAGGGAGGGCGGGACCCAGTACTTC.

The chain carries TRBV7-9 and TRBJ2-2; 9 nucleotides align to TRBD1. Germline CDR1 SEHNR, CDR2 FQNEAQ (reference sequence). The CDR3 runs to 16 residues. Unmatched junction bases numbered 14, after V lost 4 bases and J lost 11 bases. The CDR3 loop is CASSSGQGQLYGELFF. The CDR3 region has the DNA TGTGCCAGCAGCTCGGGACAGGGCCAACTCTACGGAGAGCTGTTTTTT.

DNA for the CDR3: TGTGCCAGCACCCAGGGGATTCTGAACACTGAAGCTTTCTTT. Translation gives CASTQGILNTEAFF. The chain recombines TRBV5-8 with TRBJ1-1; tentatively, D is TRBD1 (6 bases). CDR3 size: 14 residues. V was pared by 6 bases and J by 0 bases, with 12 bases between. CDR1 is SGHTS and CDR2 is YDEGEE in the germline V gene.

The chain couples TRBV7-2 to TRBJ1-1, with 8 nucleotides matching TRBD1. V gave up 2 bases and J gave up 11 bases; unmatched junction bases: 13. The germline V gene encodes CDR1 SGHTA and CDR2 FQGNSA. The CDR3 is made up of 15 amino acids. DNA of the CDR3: TGTGCCAGCAGCTTAAGTAGGACAGGGAGGGACACGGCTTTCTTT. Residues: CASSLSRTGRDTAFF.

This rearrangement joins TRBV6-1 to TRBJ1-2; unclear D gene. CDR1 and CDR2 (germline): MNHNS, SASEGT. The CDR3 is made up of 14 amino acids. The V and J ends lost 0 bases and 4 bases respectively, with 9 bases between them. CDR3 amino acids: CASSEAGTAYGYTF. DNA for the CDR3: TGTGCCAGCAGTGAAGCGGGCACCGCCTATGGCTACACCTTC.

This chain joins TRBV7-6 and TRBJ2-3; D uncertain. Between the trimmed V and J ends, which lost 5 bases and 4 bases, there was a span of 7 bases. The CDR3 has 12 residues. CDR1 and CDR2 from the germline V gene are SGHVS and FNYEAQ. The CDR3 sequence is CASSIESDTQYF. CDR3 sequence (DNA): TGTGCCAGCAGCATCGAGTCAGATACGCAGTATTTT.

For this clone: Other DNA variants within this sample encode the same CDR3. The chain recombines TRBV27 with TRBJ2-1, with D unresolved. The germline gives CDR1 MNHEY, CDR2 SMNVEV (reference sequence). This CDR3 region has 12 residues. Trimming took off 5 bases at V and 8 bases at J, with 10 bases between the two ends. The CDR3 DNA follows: TGTGCCAGCAGTCTGCTAGGCGATGAGCAGTTCTTC. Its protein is CASSLLGDEQFF.

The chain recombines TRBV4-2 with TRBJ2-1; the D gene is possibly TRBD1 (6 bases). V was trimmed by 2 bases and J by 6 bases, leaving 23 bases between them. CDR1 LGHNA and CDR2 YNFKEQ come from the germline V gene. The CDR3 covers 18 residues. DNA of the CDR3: TGTGCCAGCAGCCAATCCTTCGAGGGGGAAGGCACCTCCAATGAGCAGTTCTTC. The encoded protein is CASSQSFEGEGTSNEQFF.

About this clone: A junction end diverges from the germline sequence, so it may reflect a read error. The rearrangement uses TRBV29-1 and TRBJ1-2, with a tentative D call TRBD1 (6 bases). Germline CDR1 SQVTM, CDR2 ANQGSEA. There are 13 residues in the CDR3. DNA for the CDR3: TGCAGCGTAGAAGTAGGCAGGGGATATGGCTACACCTTC. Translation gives CSVEVGRGYGYTF.

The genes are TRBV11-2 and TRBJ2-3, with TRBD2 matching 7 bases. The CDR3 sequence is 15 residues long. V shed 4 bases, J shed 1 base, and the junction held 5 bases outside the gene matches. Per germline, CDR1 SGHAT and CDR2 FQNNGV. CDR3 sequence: CASSSVAGRTDTQYF. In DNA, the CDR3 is TGTGCCAGCAGCTCCGTAGCGGGCCGCACAGATACGCAGTATTTT.

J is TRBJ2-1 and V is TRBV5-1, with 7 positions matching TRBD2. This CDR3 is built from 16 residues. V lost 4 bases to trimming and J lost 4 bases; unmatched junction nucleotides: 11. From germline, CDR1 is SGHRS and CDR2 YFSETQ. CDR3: CASSPAPGTTYNEQFF. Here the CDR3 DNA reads TGCGCCAGCAGCCCGGCCCCCGGGACTACATACAATGAGCAGTTCTTC. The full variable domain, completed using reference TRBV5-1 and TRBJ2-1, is KAGVTQTPRYLIKTRGQQVTLSCSPISGHRSVSWYQQTPGQGLQFLFEYFSETQRNKGNFPGRFSGRQFSNSRSEMNVSTLELGDSALYLCASSPAPGTTYNEQFFGPGTRLTVL.

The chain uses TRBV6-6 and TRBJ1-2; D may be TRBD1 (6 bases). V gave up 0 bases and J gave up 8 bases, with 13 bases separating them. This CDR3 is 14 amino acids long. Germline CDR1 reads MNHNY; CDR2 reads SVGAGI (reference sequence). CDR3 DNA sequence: TGTGCCAGCAGTTACTCGTGGGGGCAGGGCGGCTACACCTTC. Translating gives CASSYSWGQGGYTF.

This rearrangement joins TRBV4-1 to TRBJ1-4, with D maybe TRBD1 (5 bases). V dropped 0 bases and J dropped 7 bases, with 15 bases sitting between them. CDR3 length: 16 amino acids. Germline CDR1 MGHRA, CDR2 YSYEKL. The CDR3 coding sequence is TGCGCCAGCAGCCAAGATCAGAGTGGGGCAGGTGAAAAACTGTTTTTT. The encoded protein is CASSQDQSGAGEKLFF.